Listed below are T cell receptor beta chains from one sample, sequenced in a study of blood T cell repertoires in COVID-19. Sequenced by immunoSEQ multiplex PCR; TCRdb stores in-frame clones only, minus some. The table lists approximately 70,000 clones, around 80% of them singletons, with 2.5% in the top ten. The specimen was peripheral blood. These receptors were obtained from a man at least 80 years old with active or convalescent COVID-19. Each CDR3 is given with its conserved first and last residue. Each record gives: J gene, V gene, clone size, D gene, CDR3 protein, CDR3 DNA. The D gene is left open where the match is weak. The size entry is marked missing in some rows and otherwise reads once, few, many or a size class.

TRBJ2-2,TRBV15,-,TRBD1,CATSRRDRGLSGELFF,TGTGCCACCAGCAGAAGGGACAGGGGGCTTTCCGGGGAGCTGTTTTTT
TRBJ2-2,TRBV30,-,-,CAWSGRGNTGELFF,TGTGCCTGGAGTGGAAGGGGGAACACCGGGGAGCTGTTTTTT
TRBJ2-1,TRBV30,-,TRBD2,CAWSGGGLAGGREQFF,TGTGCCTGGAGCGGGGGGGGACTAGCGGGAGGACGTGAGCAGTTCTTC
TRBJ1-1,TRBV7-2,-,-,CASSAYIGQWTTEAFF,TGTGCCAGCAGCGCTTACATAGGACAGTGGACAACTGAAGCTTTCTTT
TRBJ1-2,TRBV7-2,-,TRBD1,CASSLATGGADGYTF,TGTGCCAGCAGCTTAGCGACAGGGGGCGCCGATGGCTACACCTTC
TRBJ1-5,TRBV7-2,few,-,CASSLGWAVDQPQHF,TGTGCCAGCAGCTTAGGTTGGGCTGTAGATCAGCCCCAGCATTTT
TRBJ2-3,TRBV28,-,TRBD1,CASSLGQGAADTQYF,TGTGCCAGCAGTTTAGGACAGGGGGCGGCAGATACGCAGTATTTT
TRBJ2-7,TRBV12-3/TRBV12-4,-,TRBD1,CASSWDRDEQYF,TGTGCCAGCAGCTGGGACAGGGACGAGCAGTACTTC
TRBJ1-1,TRBV7-2,once,-,CASSTTVQAEAFF,TGTGCCAGCAGCACGACAGTGCAGGCTGAAGCTTTCTTT
TRBJ2-2,TRBV3-1/TRBV3-2,-,TRBD2,CASSQRAGGHTGELFF,TGTGCCAGCAGCCAAAGGGCGGGGGGGCACACCGGGGAGCTGTTTTTT
TRBJ2-7,TRBV5-1,-,TRBD2,CASSLDAGGGTPYEQYF,TGCGCCAGCAGCTTGGACGCGGGCGGGGGAACCCCCTACGAGCAGTACTTC
TRBJ2-5,TRBV4-3,-,TRBD1,CASSQDPLSGGLGETQYF,TGCGCCAGCAGCCAAGACCCACTTTCAGGGGGATTGGGGGAGACCCAGTACTTC
TRBJ2-1,TRBV27,-,-,CASSPWRDRHNEQFF,TGTGCCAGCAGTCCCTGGAGGGATAGGCACAATGAGCAGTTCTTC
TRBJ1-4,TRBV7-9,-,-,CASSDRQLYNEKLFF,TGTGCCAGCAGCGACAGACAGCTATATAATGAAAAACTGTTTTTT
TRBJ2-5,TRBV5-6,-,-,CASSLVGRVKETQYF,TGTGCCAGCAGCTTGGTGGGCAGGGTGAAAGAGACCCAGTACTTC
TRBJ1-2,TRBV5-8,-,-,CASSLTGPGGYTF,TGTGCCAGCAGCTTGACGGGCCCGGGAGGCTACACCTTC
TRBJ2-5,TRBV19,-,TRBD1,CASSARGRGETQYF,TGTGCCAGTAGTGCCAGGGGGCGGGGAGAGACCCAGTACTTC
TRBJ1-2,TRBV12-3/TRBV12-4,-,TRBD1,CASSRTGSNGYTF,TGTGCCAGCAGTCGGACAGGGTCTAATGGCTACACCTTC
TRBJ1-2,TRBV19,-,TRBD1,CASSPRRQGSNTYGYTF,TGTGCCAGTAGTCCCCGACGACAGGGTTCCAATACTTATGGCTACACCTTC
TRBJ1-2,TRBV5-1,-,TRBD1,CASSIPTGDGYTF,TGCGCCAGCAGCATCCCTACAGGGGATGGCTACACCTTC
TRBJ2-2,TRBV11-3,once,-,CASSPLSMNTGELFF,TGTGCCAGCAGCCCCCTATCTATGAACACCGGGGAGCTGTTTTTT
TRBJ2-7,TRBV12-5,-,TRBD2,CASGWEGTTYEQYF,TGTGCTAGTGGTTGGGAGGGGACTACCTACGAGCAGTACTTC
TRBJ2-2,TRBV2,few,TRBD1,CASRTGAYTGELFF,TGTGCCAGCAGGACAGGGGCGTACACCGGGGAGCTGTTTTTT
TRBJ2-1,TRBV5-1,-,TRBD2,CASSLGVSLAGSRVSNEQFF,TGCGCCAGCAGCTTGGGGGTTTCTCTAGCGGGAAGTAGGGTGAGTAATGAGCAGTTCTTC
TRBJ1-1,TRBV29-1,-,-,CSVMAGPGGGYAEAFF,TGCAGCGTGATGGCCGGGCCCGGTGGGGGGTACGCTGAAGCTTTCTTT
TRBJ2-4,TRBV4-2,-,TRBD2,CASSQDPTSGRRSRIQYF,TGTGCCAGCAGCCAAGATCCGACTAGCGGGAGAAGGTCGCGCATTCAGTACTTC
TRBJ2-7,TRBV2,-,-,CASRARGHSYEQYF,TGTGCCAGCAGGGCGAGGGGACACTCCTACGAGCAGTACTTC
TRBJ1-3,TRBV5-1,-,TRBD1,CASTASPGGGNTIYF,TGCGCCAGCACAGCCTCTCCAGGGGGCGGAAACACCATATATTTT
TRBJ1-2,TRBV12-3/TRBV12-4,-,-,CASPEGGYGYTF,TGTGCCAGCCCGGAGGGCGGCTATGGCTACACCTTC
TRBJ2-7,TRBV28,-,TRBD1,CASNDRGIYEQYF,TGTGCCAGCAATGACAGGGGAATCTACGAGCAGTACTTC
TRBJ2-3,TRBV11-2,few,TRBD2,CASGTSGHTDTQYF,TGTGCCAGCGGAACTAGCGGACACACAGATACGCAGTATTTT
TRBJ2-3,TRBV15,-,-,CATSRDSLGSAGTQYF,TGTGCCACCAGCAGGGACAGTCTGGGTAGCGCTGGTACGCAGTATTTT
TRBJ2-1,TRBV5-4,-,-,CASSPGNSGDYNEQFF,TGTGCCAGCAGCCCTGGAAACAGCGGAGATTACAATGAGCAGTTCTTC
TRBJ2-1,TRBV4-3,once,TRBD1,CASSQDPTGTAYNEQFF,TGCGCCAGCAGCCAAGACCCCACCGGGACAGCCTACAATGAGCAGTTCTTC
TRBJ2-7,TRBV15,-,TRBD2,CATSREAGGSYEQYF,TGTGCCACCAGCAGAGAAGCGGGAGGCTCCTACGAGCAGTACTTC
TRBJ2-5,TRBV9,-,-,CASSVANQETQYF,TGTGCCAGCAGCGTGGCCAACCAAGAGACCCAGTACTTC
TRBJ2-7,TRBV3-1/TRBV3-2,-,-,CASSQHQGPYEQYF,TGTGCCAGCAGCCAACACCAGGGGCCCTACGAGCAGTACTTC
TRBJ2-7,TRBV7-2,-,TRBD2,CASSLVPSGRALGYEQYF,TGTGCCAGCAGCTTAGTGCCTAGCGGGAGGGCCCTCGGGTACGAGCAGTACTTC
TRBJ2-7,TRBV28,-,TRBD1,CASRRQGTYEQYF,TGTGCCAGCAGGAGACAGGGGACCTACGAGCAGTACTTC
TRBJ1-1,TRBV28,once,TRBD1,CASKSGTGVRNTEAFF,TGTGCCAGCAAATCTGGGACAGGGGTACGGAACACTGAAGCTTTCTTT
TRBJ2-2,TRBV2,-,TRBD1,CASTKGQSNTGELFF,TGTGCCAGCACGAAGGGACAGTCGAACACCGGGGAGCTGTTTTTT
TRBJ2-7,TRBV7-2,-,TRBD2,CASSLTGVAGYEQYF,TGTGCCAGCAGCTTGACTGGGGTAGCGGGGTACGAGCAGTACTTC
TRBJ2-1,TRBV4-1,-,TRBD2,CASSQDTLSGISSYNEQFF,TGCGCCAGCAGCCAAGACACATTGAGCGGGATTAGCTCCTACAATGAGCAGTTCTTC
TRBJ2-7,TRBV7-9,-,-,CASSLARGSYEQYF,TGTGCCAGCAGCTTAGCGCGTGGCTCCTACGAGCAGTACTTC
TRBJ2-3,TRBV7-2,-,-,CASSLGLDTDTQYF,TGTGCCAGCAGCTTAGGATTAGACACAGATACGCAGTATTTT
TRBJ2-6,TRBV3-1/TRBV3-2,once,TRBD1,CASSRWDRPSGANVLTF,TGTGCCAGCAGCCGATGGGACAGGCCCTCTGGGGCCAACGTCCTGACTTTC